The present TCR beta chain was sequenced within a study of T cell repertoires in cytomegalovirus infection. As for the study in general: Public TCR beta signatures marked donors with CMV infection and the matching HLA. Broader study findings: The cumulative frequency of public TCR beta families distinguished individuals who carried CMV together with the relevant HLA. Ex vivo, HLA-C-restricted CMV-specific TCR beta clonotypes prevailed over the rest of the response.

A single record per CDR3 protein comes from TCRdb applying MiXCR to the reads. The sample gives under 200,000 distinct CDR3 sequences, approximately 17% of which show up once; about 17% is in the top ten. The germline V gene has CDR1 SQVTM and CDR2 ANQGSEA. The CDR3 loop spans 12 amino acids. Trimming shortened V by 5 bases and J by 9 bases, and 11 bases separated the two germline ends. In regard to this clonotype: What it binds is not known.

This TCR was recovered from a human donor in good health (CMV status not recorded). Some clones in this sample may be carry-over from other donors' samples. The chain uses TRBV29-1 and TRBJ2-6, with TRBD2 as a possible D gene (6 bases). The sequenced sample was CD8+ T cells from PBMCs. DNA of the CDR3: TGCAGCGTTTATCAGGGAGGCAACGTCCTGACTTTC. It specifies CSVYQGGNVLTF.